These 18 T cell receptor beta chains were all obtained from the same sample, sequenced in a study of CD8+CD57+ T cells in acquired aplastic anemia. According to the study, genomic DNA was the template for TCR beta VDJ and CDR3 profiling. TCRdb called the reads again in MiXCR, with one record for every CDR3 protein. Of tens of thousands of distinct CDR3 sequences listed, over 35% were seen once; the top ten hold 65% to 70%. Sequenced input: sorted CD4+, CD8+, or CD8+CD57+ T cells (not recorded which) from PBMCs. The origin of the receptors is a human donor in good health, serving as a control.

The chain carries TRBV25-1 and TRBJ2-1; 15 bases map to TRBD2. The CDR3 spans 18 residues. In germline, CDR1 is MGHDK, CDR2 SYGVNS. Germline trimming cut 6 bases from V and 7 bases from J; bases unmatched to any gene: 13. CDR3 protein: CASSVSPGLAGGGNEQFF. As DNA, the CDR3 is TGTGCCAGCAGCGTAAGTCCGGGACTAGCGGGAGGAGGGAATGAGCAGTTCTTC.

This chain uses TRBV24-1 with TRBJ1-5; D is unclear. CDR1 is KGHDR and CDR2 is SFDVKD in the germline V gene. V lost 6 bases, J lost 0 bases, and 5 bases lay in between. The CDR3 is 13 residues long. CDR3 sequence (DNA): TGTGCCACCAGTTTAATTAGCAATCAGCCCCAGCATTTT. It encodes CATSLISNQPQHF.

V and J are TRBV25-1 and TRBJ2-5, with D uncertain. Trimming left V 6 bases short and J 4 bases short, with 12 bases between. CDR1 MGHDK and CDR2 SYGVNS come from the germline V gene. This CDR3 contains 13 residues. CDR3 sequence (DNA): TGTGCCAGCAGCTTAGAAAGAAGAGAGACCCAGTACTTC. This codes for CASSLERRETQYF.

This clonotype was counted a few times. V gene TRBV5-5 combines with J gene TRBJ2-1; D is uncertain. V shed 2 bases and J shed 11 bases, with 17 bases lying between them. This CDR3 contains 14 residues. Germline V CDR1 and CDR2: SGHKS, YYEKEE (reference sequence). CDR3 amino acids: CASSLRASAQKQFF. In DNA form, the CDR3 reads TGTGCCAGCAGCTTACGGGCTTCAGCTCAGAAGCAGTTCTTC.

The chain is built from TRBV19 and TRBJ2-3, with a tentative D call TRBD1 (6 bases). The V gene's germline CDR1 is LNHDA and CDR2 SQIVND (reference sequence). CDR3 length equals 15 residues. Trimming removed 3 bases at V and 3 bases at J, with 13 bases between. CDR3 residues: CASSIGTGSTDTQYF. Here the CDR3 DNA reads TGTGCCAGTAGTATCGGAACAGGGTCAACAGATACGCAGTATTTT. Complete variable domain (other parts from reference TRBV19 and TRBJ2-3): DGGITQSPKYLFRKEGQNVTLSCEQNLNHDAMYWYRQDPGQGLRLIYYSQIVNDFQKGDIAEGYSVSREKKESFPLTVTSAQKNPTAFYLCASSIGTGSTDTQYFGPGTRLTVL.

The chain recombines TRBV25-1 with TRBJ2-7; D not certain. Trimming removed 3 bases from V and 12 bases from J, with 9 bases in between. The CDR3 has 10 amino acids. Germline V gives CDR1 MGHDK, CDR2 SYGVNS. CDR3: CASSELGAYF. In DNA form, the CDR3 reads TGTGCCAGCAGTGAGCTAGGAGCGTACTTC.

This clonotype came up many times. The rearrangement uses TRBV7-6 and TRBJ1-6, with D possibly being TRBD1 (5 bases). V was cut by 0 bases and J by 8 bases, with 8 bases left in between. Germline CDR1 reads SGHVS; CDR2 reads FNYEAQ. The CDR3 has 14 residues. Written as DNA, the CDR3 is TGTGCCAGCAGCTTAGCCGGGGACTATTCACCCCTCCACTTT. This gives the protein CASSLAGDYSPLHF.

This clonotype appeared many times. CDR3: CASSWGQGQRNTEAFF. CDR3 DNA: TGTGCCAGCAGTTGGGGACAGGGGCAAAGGAACACTGAAGCTTTCTTT. This chain connects TRBV6-5 to TRBJ1-1; TRBD1 aligns across 10 bases. The CDR3 is 16 residues long. Trimming cost V 4 bases and J 1 base; bases outside gene matches: 6. Germline V gene data show CDR1 as MNHEY and CDR2 as SVGAGI.

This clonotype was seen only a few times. The CDR3 DNA sequence: TGTGCCAGCAGCGTAGAGGACTCCATACCCAATGAGCAGTTCTTC. This gives the protein CASSVEDSIPNEQFF. This chain links TRBV9 with TRBJ2-1, with D possibly being TRBD2 (5 bases). Germline CDR1 SGDLS, CDR2 YYNGEE. Trimming left V 0 bases short and J 6 bases short, with 13 bases between. This CDR3 contains 15 residues. The variable domain in full, completed from reference TRBV9 and TRBJ2-1, reads DSGVTQTPKHLITATGQRVTLRCSPRSGDLSVYWYQQSLDQGLQFLIQYYNGEERAKGNILERFSAQQFPDLHSELNLSSLELGDSALYFCASSVEDSIPNEQFFGPGTRLTVL.

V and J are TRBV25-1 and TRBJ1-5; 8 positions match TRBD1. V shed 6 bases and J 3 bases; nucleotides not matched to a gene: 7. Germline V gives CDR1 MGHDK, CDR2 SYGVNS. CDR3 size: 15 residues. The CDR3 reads CASSLTGQDNQPQHF. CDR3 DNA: TGTGCCAGCAGCCTAACGGGACAGGACAATCAGCCCCAGCATTTT.

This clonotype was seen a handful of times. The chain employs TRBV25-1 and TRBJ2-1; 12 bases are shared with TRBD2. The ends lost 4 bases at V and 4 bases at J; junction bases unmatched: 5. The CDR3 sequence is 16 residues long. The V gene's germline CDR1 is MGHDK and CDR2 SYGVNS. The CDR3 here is CASSALAGGGYNEQFF. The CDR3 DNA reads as TGTGCCAGCAGTGCCCTAGCGGGAGGGGGTTACAATGAGCAGTTCTTC.

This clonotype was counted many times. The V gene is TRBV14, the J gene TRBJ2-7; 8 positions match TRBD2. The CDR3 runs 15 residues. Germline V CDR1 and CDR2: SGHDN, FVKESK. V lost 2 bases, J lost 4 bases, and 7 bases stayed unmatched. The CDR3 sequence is CASSQFSGGWYEQYF. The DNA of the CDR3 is TGTGCCAGCAGCCAATTCTCGGGGGGGTGGTACGAGCAGTACTTC.

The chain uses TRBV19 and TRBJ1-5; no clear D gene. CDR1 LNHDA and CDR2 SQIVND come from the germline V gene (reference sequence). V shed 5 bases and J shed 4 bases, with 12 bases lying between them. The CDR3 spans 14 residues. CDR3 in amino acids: CASSWIEVNQPQHF. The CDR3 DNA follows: TGTGCCAGTAGTTGGATCGAGGTTAATCAGCCCCAGCATTTT. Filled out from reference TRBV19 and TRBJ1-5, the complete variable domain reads DGGITQSPKYLFRKEGQNVTLSCEQNLNHDAMYWYRQDPGQGLRLIYYSQIVNDFQKGDIAEGYSVSREKKESFPLTVTSAQKNPTAFYLCASSWIEVNQPQHFGDGTRLSIL.

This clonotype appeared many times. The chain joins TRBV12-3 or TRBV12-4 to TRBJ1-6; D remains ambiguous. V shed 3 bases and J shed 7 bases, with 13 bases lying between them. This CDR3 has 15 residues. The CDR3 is CASSFWGEENSPLHF. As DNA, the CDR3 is TGTGCCAGCAGTTTCTGGGGAGAAGAAAATTCACCCCTCCACTTT.

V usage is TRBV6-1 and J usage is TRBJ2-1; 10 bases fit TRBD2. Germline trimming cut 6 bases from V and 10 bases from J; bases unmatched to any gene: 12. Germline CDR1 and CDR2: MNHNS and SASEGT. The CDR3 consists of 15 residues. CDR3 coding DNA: TGTGCCAGCAGGGGAGGGACTAGCGCCCTCGGGGAGCAGTTCTTC. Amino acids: CASRGGTSALGEQFF.

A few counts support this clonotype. In DNA form, the CDR3 reads TGCGCCAGCAGCCATGTACTCGACAGGGTTTTGGAGACCCAGTACTTC. Translation: CASSHVLDRVLETQYF. The chain joins TRBV4-1 to TRBJ2-5, with TRBD1 matching over 7 bases. CDR3 length equals 16 residues. Germline V lookup: CDR1 MGHRA, CDR2 YSYEKL. The V and J ends lost 3 bases and 5 bases, in that order; junction bases with no gene match: 12.

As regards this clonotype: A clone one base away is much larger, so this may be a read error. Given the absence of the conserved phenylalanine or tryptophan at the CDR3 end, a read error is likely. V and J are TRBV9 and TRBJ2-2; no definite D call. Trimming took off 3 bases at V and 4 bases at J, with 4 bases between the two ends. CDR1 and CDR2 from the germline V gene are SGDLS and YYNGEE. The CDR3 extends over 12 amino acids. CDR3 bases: TGTGCCAGCAGCGAGGGCACCGGGGAGCTGTTTTTG. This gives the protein CASSEGTGELFL.

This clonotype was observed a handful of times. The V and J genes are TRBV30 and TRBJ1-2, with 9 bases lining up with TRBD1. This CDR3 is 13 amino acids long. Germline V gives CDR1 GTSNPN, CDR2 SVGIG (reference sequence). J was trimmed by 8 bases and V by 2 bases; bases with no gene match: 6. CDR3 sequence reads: CAWSPGTGLGYTF. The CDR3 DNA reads TGTGCCTGGAGTCCCGGGACAGGGCTCGGCTACACCTTC.